The 19 T cell receptor beta chains presented below share a single source sample, sequenced in a study of T cell responses to AZD1222 COVID-19 vaccine. TCRdb's copy holds only in-frame clones and misses some; the assay was immunoSEQ multiplex PCR. The table shows over 120,000 clones, with 70% to 90% occurring only once. The specimen comprised peripheral blood, sampled 28 days after the second AZD1222 dose. Receptor source: an adult who received the AZD1222 COVID-19 vaccine.

The chain joins TRBV19 to TRBJ1-1, with D unclear. The CDR3 extends over 13 amino acids. Trimming cost V 1 base and J 7 bases, with 10 bases left between them. CDR1 is LNHDA and CDR2 is SQIVND in the germline V gene (reference sequence). The CDR3 DNA reads as TGTGCCAGTAGTATAGCCTCATCCTTTGAAGCTTTCTTT. This encodes CASSIASSFEAFF.

Turning to this clone: Different DNA sequences within this sample yield the same CDR3. J is TRBJ2-5 and V is TRBV11-2, with D uncertain. Looked up from germline, CDR1 is SGHAT and CDR2 is FQNNGV. Deletions cut 2 bases from V and 2 bases from J, with 6 bases between. The length of the CDR3 is 13 residues. CDR3 protein: CASSLRRQETQYF. The CDR3 DNA follows: TGTGCCAGCAGCTTAAGAAGGCAAGAGACCCAGTACTTC. The full variable domain, completed using reference TRBV11-2 and TRBJ2-5, is EAGVAQSPRYKIIEKRQSVAFWCNPISGHATLYWYQQILGQGPKLLIQFQNNGVVDDSQLPKDRFSAERLKGVDSTLKIQPAKLEDSAVYLCASSLRRQETQYFGPGTRLLVL.

The CDR3: CASSLKLAGENTQYF. The CDR3 nucleotides read TGTGCCAGCAGCTTAAAACTAGCGGGGGAGAATACGCAGTATTTT. The gene calls are TRBV7-2 and TRBJ2-3; 11 nucleotides agree with TRBD2. Germline-derived CDR1 and CDR2 are SGHTA and FQGNSA. The CDR3 covers 15 residues. Trimming removed 2 bases from V and 7 bases from J; junction bases left unmatched: 5.

The chain joins TRBV28 to TRBJ1-2; maybe TRBD1 (6 bases). V gave up 1 base and J gave up 7 bases, with 7 bases separating them. This CDR3 is built from 12 residues. CDR1 MDHEN and CDR2 SYDVKM come from the germline V gene. CDR3 DNA sequence: TGTGCCAGCAGTTTATTGGGGGCTGGCTACACCTTC. Its protein is CASSLLGAGYTF.

This chain connects TRBV18 to TRBJ2-3; D possibly uses TRBD1 or TRBD2 (5 bases each). The germline V and J ends were trimmed by 0 bases and 0 bases, with 10 bases remaining between them. The germline gives CDR1 KGHSH, CDR2 LQKENI. The CDR3 consists of 16 residues. This chain's CDR3 is CASSPPARGSTDTQYF. CDR3 nucleotides: TGTGCCAGCTCACCACCGGCGAGGGGTAGCACAGATACGCAGTATTTT. Drawing the rest from reference TRBV18 and TRBJ2-3, the complete variable domain is NAGVMQNPRHLVRRRGQEARLRCSPMKGHSHVYWYRQLPEEGLKFMVYLQKENIIDESGMPKERFSAEFPKEGPSILRIQQVVRGDSAAYFCASSPPARGSTDTQYFGPGTRLTVL.

This clone was seen only once. The chain carries TRBV9 and TRBJ2-5; the match to TRBD2 covers 11 bases. After removal of 3 bases from V and 5 bases from J, the junction contained 3 bases not matched to a gene. CDR1 and CDR2 (germline): SGDLS, YYNGEE. This CDR3 has 14 residues. The CDR3 bases are TGTGCCAGCAGCGATTGGACTAGCGGGGAGACCCAGTACTTC. This codes for CASSDWTSGETQYF.

The chain carries TRBV27 and TRBJ1-2, with no clear D. V lost 6 bases and J 6 bases, leaving 17 bases between the germline ends. Germline V gives CDR1 MNHEY, CDR2 SMNVEV (reference sequence). CDR3 length: 14 amino acids. CDR3 residues: CASSPMGGSDGYTF. The CDR3 DNA follows: TGTGCCAGCAGCCCAATGGGCGGGTCCGATGGCTACACCTTC.

The rearrangement joins TRBV2 to TRBJ1-3; D is perhaps TRBD1 (6 bases). CDR1 is SNHLY and CDR2 is FYNNEI in the germline V gene. The CDR3 sequence is 12 residues long. With 11 bases removed from V and 4 bases from J, the gap between germline ends came to 12 bases. CDR3 sequence (DNA): TGTGCCTCCAGGACAGAAGGAAACACCATATATTTT. Translation gives CASRTEGNTIYF.

The chain couples TRBV6-1 to TRBJ1-6; D is ambiguous. The CDR3 runs to 11 residues. Germline values: CDR1 MNHNS, CDR2 SASEGT. The V end was cut by 1 base, the J end by 10 bases, with 2 bases between. The CDR3 bases are TGTGCCAGCAGTGAAGGGTCACCCCTCCACTTT. This gives the protein CASSEGSPLHF.

This clone was recorded only once. This sequence joins TRBV13 and TRBJ1-1; no firm D call. Germline V lookup: CDR1 PRHDT, CDR2 FYEKMQ (reference sequence). The CDR3 sequence is 12 residues long. V was cut by 5 bases and J by 11 bases, with 15 bases left in between. The CDR3 loop is CASSPDSRVAFF. DNA of the CDR3: TGTGCCAGCAGCCCGGACTCTCGGGTGGCTTTCTTT.

The V call is TRBV5-5, the J call TRBJ1-1; no definite D call. The CDR3 is 13 amino acids. Trimming took 4 bases from V and 1 from J, leaving 8 bases between them. Germline loops: CDR1 SGHKS, CDR2 YYEKEE (reference sequence). CDR3 nucleotide sequence: TGTGCCAGCAGCAGGAGCTGGAACACTGAAGCTTTCTTT. Amino acid sequence: CASSRSWNTEAFF.

The V call is TRBV11-2, the J call TRBJ1-4; D ambiguous. The CDR3 length is 13 residues. Per the germline V gene, CDR1 is SGHAT and CDR2 is FQNNGV. V dropped 3 bases and J dropped 8 bases, with 10 bases sitting between them. CDR3 in amino acids: CASSFSGGEKLFF. In DNA, the CDR3 is TGTGCCAGCAGCTTCAGTGGCGGCGAAAAACTGTTTTTT.

The rearrangement links TRBV6-1 to TRBJ1-1; TRBD1 agrees at 7 bases. This CDR3 is built from 16 residues. Germline CDR1 MNHNS, CDR2 SASEGT. V shed 1 base and J 1 base; nucleotides not matched to a gene: 6. The CDR3 coding sequence is TGTGCCAGCAGTGAAGTCCCGGGACAGCAGAACACTGAAGCTTTCTTT. This codes for CASSEVPGQQNTEAFF.

The rearrangement uses TRBV5-6 and TRBJ1-1; D is uncertain. Trimming cost V 7 bases and J 0 bases, with 4 bases left between them. The CDR3 spans 11 residues. The germline gives CDR1 SGHDT, CDR2 YYEEEE. The CDR3 coding sequence is TGTGCCAGCGGGTTGAACACTGAAGCTTTCTTT. This gives the protein CASGLNTEAFF.

The rearrangement uses TRBV19 and TRBJ2-1; tentative D call: TRBD2 (7 bases). The CDR3 length is 16 residues. With 6 bases removed from V and 4 bases from J, the gap between germline ends came to 19 bases. CDR1 is LNHDA, CDR2 SQIVND, per germline (reference sequence). The CDR3, as DNA: TGTGCCAGTAGCTTCCGCGGGGCGGGGGCTTACAATGAGCAGTTCTTC. It translates to CASSFRGAGAYNEQFF.

This chain uses TRBV28 with TRBJ2-6; 8 bases are a match to TRBD1. CDR3 size: 17 residues. From germline, CDR1 is MDHEN and CDR2 SYDVKM. The junction had 9 bases not matched to a gene; V was cut back by 8 bases and J by 0 bases. This CDR3 is CASLKDRVLSGANVLTF. The CDR3 nucleotides are TGTGCCAGCTTAAAGGACAGGGTACTCTCTGGGGCCAACGTCCTGACTTTC.

The DNA of the CDR3 is TGTGCCAGCTCACTCCGGACAGACCAGATCAACACCATATATTTT. As protein: CASSLRTDQINTIYF. The chain carries TRBV18 and TRBJ1-3; tentative D call: TRBD1 (6 bases). The germline V and J ends were trimmed by 4 bases and 7 bases, with 17 bases remaining between them. The CDR3 is 15 residues long. Germline V gene data show CDR1 as KGHSH and CDR2 as LQKENI.

The rearrangement uses TRBV5-1 and TRBJ1-6; 8 nucleotides agree with TRBD1. The V and J ends lost 0 bases and 8 bases, in that order; junction bases with no gene match: 1. CDR3 size: 14 residues. Germline CDR1 and CDR2: SGHRS and YFSETQ. The CDR3 DNA follows: TGCGCCAGCAGCTTGGACAGGGGGGATTCACCCCTCCACTTT. Residues: CASSLDRGDSPLHF.

In DNA, the CDR3 is TGTGCCACCAGTGATGCCGGGCCGCACTCTGGAAACACCATATATTTT. It specifies CATSDAGPHSGNTIYF. The V gene is TRBV24-1, the J gene TRBJ1-3; D gene uncertain. The CDR3 has 16 residues. V lost 3 bases and J lost 0, with 11 bases in between. Germline CDR1 reads KGHDR; CDR2 reads SFDVKD.